This entry describes one TCR beta chain. Sequence at one end of the junction differs from germline and may be a read error. TCR alpha and beta CDR3 regions were amplified from RNA using iRepertoire nested multiplex PCR. Each CDR3 protein is one row after TCRdb ran MiXCR on the multiplex PCR reads. Of 100,000 to 150,000 distinct CDR3 sequences in the sample, under 30% were seen once. CDR1 and CDR2 (germline): DFQATT, SNEGSKA (reference sequence). This CDR3 spans 15 amino acids. This sample was taken from a study of glioma-infiltrating T cells. The specimen was glioma tissue, nonneoplastic brain tissue, or PBMCs (not recorded which). This chain uses TRBV20-1 with TRBJ2-3, with 9 bases aligning to TRBD2. The clonotype originates from a human donor with low-grade glioma or glioblastoma, undergoing nonglioma brain surgery, or in good health (not recorded which). The CDR3 loop reads CSAPGSGGTADTHYF. The CDR3 DNA reads as TGCAGTGCCCCGGGTAGCGGGGGCACGGCAGATACGCACTATTTT.